A single T cell receptor beta chain is shown here with its context. The record originates from a study of preoperative IRX-2 immunotherapy in early breast cancer. Treatment specified: preoperative locoregional IRX-2 cytokine immunotherapy. Preoperative locoregional IRX-2 cytokine immunotherapy was tested in the phase Ib source study. V lost 4 bases and J lost 2; bases outside the gene matches: 3. Germline lookup yields CDR1 WNHNN and CDR2 SYGVQD (reference sequence). There are 16 residues in the CDR3. The assay was immunoSEQ multiplex PCR, and TCRdb's table has in-frame clones only and misses some. The sample contains about 29,000 clones, almost 90% of which appear only once.

Sampling was performed from a patient treated with IRX-2 immunotherapy. The chain combines TRBV10-1 with TRBJ2-3, with 13 bases aligning to TRBD2. This TCR derives from a human donor with breast cancer. The CDR3 DNA is TGCGCCAGCAGTGCGGGACTAGCGGGGACCACAGATACGCAGTATTTT. It translates to CASSAGLAGTTDTQYF.